Detailed here is one T cell receptor beta chain. This entry belongs to a study of technical replicates of blood from a few donors. TCRdb's table, derived via immunoSEQ multiplex PCR, lists solely in-frame clones and lacks some. This table has about 100,000 clones, roughly 95% appearing once. Sequencing was done on a sample of T cells isolated from PBMCs. The clonotype was recovered from a human donor in good health.

The CDR3 reads CATSRDRTGGNTEAFF. The CDR3 DNA is TGTGCCACCAGCAGAGATCGAACAGGGGGCAACACTGAAGCTTTCTTT. The rearrangement links TRBV15 to TRBJ1-1; 9 bases are a match to TRBD1. Germline CDR1 is LNHNV and CDR2 is YYDKDF (reference sequence). The CDR3 covers 16 residues. The ends lost 0 bases at V and 2 bases at J; junction bases unmatched: 4. Full variable domain (outside the CDR3, taken from reference TRBV15 and TRBJ1-1): DAMVIQNPRYQVTQFGKPVTLSCSQTLNHNVMYWYQQKSSQAPKLLFHYYDKDFNNEADTPDNFQSRRPNTSFCFLDIRSPGLGDTAMYLCATSRDRTGGNTEAFFGQGTRLTVV.